This TCR beta chain stems from a study of T cell repertoires in cytomegalovirus infection. Using its own MiXCR run on the reads, TCRdb lists one record per CDR3 protein. Here the sample spans about 260,000 distinct CDR3 sequences, approximately 8.3% being singletons. This clonotype came up many times. The sequence was collected from a human donor in good health (CMV status not recorded). Some clones in this sample may be carry-over from other donors' samples. Input material: PBMCs.

The CDR3 DNA reads as TGTGCCAGCAGCTTAGAACTCGGGAGGGCCTACGAGCAGTACTTC. Protein product: CASSLELGRAYEQYF. The V and J genes are TRBV7-2 and TRBJ2-7; TRBD2 agrees at 8 bases. V trimming: 1 base; J trimming: 2 bases; junction bases outside the gene matches: 4. The germline V gene has CDR1 SGHTA and CDR2 FQGNSA. There are 15 residues in the CDR3.